This T cell receptor (beta chain) was observed in a study of blood T cell repertoires in COVID-19. At the level of the study: Material from acute and convalescent COVID-19 was sourced from the United States, Italy and Spain. Sample material is recorded as cDNA or gDNA derived from T cells, B-cell-depleted T cells, or PBMCs.

There are 13 residues in the CDR3. Germline V CDR1 and CDR2: WNHNN, SYGVQD (reference sequence). V gave up 1 base and J gave up 6 bases, with 6 bases separating them. As originally analysed: Amplification of reference gene primers provided the estimated nucleated cell counts. Sequencing used immunoSEQ multiplex PCR; TCRdb keeps in-frame clones, though not all of them. D and trimming come from the DNA, and the V and J calls and clone size come from that table. This sample has about 150,000 clones; about 80% occur once, and the top ten carry approximately 30%. The clonotype originates from a woman in her sixties with acute or convalescent COVID-19. This chain links TRBV10-1 with TRBJ2-2; D remains ambiguous. Sequencing was performed on peripheral blood. The chain's CDR3 is CASSELRAGELFF. The CDR3 DNA reads TGCGCCAGCAGTGAGTTGCGAGCCGGGGAGCTGTTTTTT.